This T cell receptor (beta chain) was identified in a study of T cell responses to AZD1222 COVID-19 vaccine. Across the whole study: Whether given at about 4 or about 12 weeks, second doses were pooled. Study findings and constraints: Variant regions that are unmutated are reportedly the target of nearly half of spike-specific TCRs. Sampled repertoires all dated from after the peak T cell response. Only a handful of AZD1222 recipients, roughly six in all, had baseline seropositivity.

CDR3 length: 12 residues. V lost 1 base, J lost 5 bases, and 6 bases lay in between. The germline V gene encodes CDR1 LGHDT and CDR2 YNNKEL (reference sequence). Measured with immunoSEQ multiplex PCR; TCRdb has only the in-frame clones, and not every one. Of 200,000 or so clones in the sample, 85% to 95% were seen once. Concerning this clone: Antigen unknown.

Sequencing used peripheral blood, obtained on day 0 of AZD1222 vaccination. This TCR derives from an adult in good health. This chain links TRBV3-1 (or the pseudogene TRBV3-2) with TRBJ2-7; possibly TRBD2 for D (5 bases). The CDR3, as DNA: TGTGCCAGCAGCCAAGGGACTCACGAGCAGTACTTC. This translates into CASSQGTHEQYF.